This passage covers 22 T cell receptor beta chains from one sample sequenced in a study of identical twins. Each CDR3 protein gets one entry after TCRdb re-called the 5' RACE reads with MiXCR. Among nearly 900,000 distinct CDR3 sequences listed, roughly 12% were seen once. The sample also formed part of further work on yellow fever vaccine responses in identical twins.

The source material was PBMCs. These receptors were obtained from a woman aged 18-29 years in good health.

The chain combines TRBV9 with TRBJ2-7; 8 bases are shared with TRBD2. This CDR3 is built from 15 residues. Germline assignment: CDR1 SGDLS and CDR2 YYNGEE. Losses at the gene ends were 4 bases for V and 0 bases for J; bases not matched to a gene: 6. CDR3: CASSRVSGGSYEQYF. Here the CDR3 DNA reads TGTGCCAGCAGCCGAGTCAGCGGGGGCTCCTACGAGCAGTACTTC.

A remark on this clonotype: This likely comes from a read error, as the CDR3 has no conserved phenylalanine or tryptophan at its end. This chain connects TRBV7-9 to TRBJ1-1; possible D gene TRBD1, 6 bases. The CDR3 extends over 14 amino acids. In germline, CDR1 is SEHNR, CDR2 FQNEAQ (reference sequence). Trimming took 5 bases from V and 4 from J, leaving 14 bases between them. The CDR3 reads CASSPQGDGTEAFS. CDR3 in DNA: TGTGCCAGCAGCCCACAGGGCGATGGCACTGAAGCTTTCTCT.

As DNA, the CDR3 is TGCGCCAGCAGTGATAACGGCGGAGCCTACGAGCAGTACTTC. This sequence encodes CASSDNGGAYEQYF. The rearrangement uses TRBV10-2 and TRBJ2-7, with D hard to call. Trimming removed 3 bases at V and 2 bases at J, with 11 bases between. The CDR3 contains 14 residues. Germline CDR1 and CDR2: WSHSY and SAAADI.

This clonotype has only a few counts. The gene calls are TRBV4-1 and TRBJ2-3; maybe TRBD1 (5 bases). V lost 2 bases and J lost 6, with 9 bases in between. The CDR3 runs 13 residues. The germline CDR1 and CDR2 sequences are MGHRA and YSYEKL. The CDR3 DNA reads TGCGCCAGCAGCCAACTCTACAGGGATACGCAGTATTTT. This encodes CASSQLYRDTQYF.

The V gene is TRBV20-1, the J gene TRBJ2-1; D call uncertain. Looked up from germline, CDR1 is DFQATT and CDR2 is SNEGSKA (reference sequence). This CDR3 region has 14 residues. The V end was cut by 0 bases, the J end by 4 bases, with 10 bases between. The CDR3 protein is CSAREWARYNEQFF. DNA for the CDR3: TGCAGTGCTAGAGAGTGGGCTAGGTACAATGAGCAGTTCTTC.

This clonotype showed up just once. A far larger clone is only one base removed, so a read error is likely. CDR3 DNA: TGTGCCAGCAGCTCGGGACAAGCGGGGAACAATGAGCAGTTCTTC. This encodes CASSSGQAGNNEQFF. This sequence joins TRBV7-2 and TRBJ2-1, with D perhaps matching TRBD2 (7 bases). The V end lost 4 bases, the J end lost 5 bases, and 15 bases lay between the germline ends. From germline, CDR1 is SGHTA and CDR2 FQGNSA. The CDR3 length is 15 residues. Looking up the rest from reference TRBV7-2 and TRBJ2-1 gives the full variable domain: GAGVSQSPSNKVTEKGKDVELRCDPISGHTALYWYRQSLGQGLEFLIYFQGNSAPDKSGLPSDRFSAERTGGSVSTLTIQRTQQEDSAVYLCASSSGQAGNNEQFFGPGTRLTVL.

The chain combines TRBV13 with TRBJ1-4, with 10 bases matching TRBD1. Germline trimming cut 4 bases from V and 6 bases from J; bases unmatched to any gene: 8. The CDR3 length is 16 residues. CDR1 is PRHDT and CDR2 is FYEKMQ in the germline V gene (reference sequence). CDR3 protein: CASSSRDRGEYEKLFF. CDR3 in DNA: TGTGCCAGCAGCTCCCGGGACAGGGGAGAATATGAAAAACTGTTTTTT.

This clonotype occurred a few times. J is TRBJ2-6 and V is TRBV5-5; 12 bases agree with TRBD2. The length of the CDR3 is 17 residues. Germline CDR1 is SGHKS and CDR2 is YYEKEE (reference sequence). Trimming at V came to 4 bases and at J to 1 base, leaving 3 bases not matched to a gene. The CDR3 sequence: CASSLGLAGSGANVLTF. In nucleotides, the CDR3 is TGTGCCAGCAGCCTGGGACTAGCGGGTTCTGGGGCCAACGTCCTGACTTTC.

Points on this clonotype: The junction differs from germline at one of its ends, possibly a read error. Here the CDR3 reads CATSLGGGSRTDTQYF. The CDR3 DNA follows: TGTGCCACCAGCTTAGGTGGGGGCTCCCGCACAGATACGCAGTATTTT. V gene TRBV7-2 combines with J gene TRBJ2-3; the D gene is possibly TRBD1 (6 bases). CDR1 and CDR2 (germline): SGHTA, FQGNSA. The CDR3 runs 16 residues.

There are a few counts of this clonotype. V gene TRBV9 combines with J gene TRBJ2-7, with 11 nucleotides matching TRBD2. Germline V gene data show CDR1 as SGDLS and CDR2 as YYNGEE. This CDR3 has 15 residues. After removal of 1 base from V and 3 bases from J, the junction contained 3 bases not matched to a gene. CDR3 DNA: TGTGCCAGCAGCGTATCTAGCGGGGGGAACTACGAGCAGTACTTC. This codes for CASSVSSGGNYEQYF.

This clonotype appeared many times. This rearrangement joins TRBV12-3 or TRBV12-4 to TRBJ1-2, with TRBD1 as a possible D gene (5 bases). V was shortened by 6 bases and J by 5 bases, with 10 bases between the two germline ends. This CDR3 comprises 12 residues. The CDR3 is CASSQTVYGYTF. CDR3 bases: TGTGCCAGCAGCCAGACAGTTTATGGCTACACCTTC.

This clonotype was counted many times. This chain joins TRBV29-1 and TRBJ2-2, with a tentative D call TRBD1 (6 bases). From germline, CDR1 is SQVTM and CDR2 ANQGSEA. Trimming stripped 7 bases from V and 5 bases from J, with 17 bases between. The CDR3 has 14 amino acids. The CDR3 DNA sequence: TGCAGCGCCCGCTCAGACAGGCGGACCGGGGAGCTGTTTTTT. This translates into CSARSDRRTGELFF.

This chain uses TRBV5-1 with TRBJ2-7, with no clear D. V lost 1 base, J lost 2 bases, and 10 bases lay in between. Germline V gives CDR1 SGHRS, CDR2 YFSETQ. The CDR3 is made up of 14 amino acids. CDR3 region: CASSLRTDTYEQYF. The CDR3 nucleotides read TGCGCCAGCAGCTTGAGGACGGATACCTACGAGCAGTACTTC. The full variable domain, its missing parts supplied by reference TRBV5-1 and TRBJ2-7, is KAGVTQTPRYLIKTRGQQVTLSCSPISGHRSVSWYQQTPGQGLQFLFEYFSETQRNKGNFPGRFSGRQFSNSRSEMNVSTLELGDSALYLCASSLRTDTYEQYFGPGTRLTVT.

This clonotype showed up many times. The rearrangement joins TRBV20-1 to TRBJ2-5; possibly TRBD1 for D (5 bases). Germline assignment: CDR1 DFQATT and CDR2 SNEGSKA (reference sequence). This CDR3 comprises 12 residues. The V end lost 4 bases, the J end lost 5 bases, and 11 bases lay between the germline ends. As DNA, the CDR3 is TGCAGTGCTAAGGGGATGTTGGAGACCCAGTACTTC. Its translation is CSAKGMLETQYF.

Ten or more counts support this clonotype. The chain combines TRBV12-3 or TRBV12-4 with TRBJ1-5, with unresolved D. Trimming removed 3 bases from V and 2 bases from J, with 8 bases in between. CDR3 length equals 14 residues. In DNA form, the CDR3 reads TGTGCCAGCAGTTTGAGTCGCCGCAATCAGCCCCAGCATTTT. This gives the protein CASSLSRRNQPQHF.

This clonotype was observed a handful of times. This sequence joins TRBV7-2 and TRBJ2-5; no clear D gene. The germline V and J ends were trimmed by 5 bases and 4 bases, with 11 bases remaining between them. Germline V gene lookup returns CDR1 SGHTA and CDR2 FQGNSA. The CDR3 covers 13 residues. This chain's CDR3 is CASSPARVETQYF. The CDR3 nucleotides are TGTGCCAGCAGCCCCGCACGGGTAGAGACCCAGTACTTC.

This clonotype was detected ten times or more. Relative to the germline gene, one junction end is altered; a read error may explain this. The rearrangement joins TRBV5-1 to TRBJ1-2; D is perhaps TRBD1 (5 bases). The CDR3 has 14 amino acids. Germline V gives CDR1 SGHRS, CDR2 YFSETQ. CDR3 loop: CASSLVGTDYGYTF. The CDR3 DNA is TGTGCCAGCAGCTTAGTGGGGACGGATTATGGCTACACCTTC.

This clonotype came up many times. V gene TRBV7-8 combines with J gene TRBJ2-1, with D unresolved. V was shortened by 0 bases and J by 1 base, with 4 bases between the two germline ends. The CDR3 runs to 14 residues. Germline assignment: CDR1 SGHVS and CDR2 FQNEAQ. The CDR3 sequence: CASSLAASYNEQFF. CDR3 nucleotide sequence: TGTGCCAGCAGCTTAGCAGCGTCCTACAATGAGCAGTTCTTC.

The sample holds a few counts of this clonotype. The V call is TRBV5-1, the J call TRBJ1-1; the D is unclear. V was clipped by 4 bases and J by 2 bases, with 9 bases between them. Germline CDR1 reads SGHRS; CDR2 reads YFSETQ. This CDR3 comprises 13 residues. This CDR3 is CASSPNGNTEAFF. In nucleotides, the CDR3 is TGCGCCAGCAGCCCGAACGGAAACACTGAAGCTTTCTTT.

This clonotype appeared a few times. The CDR3 protein is CAITGDTDYEQYF. As DNA, the CDR3 is TGTGCCATCACCGGGGACACTGATTACGAGCAGTACTTC. The rearrangement uses TRBV10-3 and TRBJ2-7, with D maybe TRBD1 (6 bases). The V end lost 7 bases, the J end lost 4 bases, and 14 bases lay between the germline ends. Germline V gene data show CDR1 as ENHRY and CDR2 as SYGVKD. The CDR3 runs 13 residues.

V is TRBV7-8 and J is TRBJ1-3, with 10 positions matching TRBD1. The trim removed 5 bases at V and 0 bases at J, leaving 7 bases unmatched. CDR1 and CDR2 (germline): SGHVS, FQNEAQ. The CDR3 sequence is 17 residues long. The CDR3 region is CASSAPGQGSSGNTIYF. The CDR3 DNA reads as TGTGCCAGCAGCGCTCCGGGACAGGGGAGCTCTGGAAACACCATATATTTT. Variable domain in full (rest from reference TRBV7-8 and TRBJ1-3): GAGVSQSPRYKVAKRGQDVALRCDPISGHVSLFWYQQALGQGPEFLTYFQNEAQLDKSGLPSDRFFAERPEGSVSTLKIQRTQQEDSAVYLCASSAPGQGSSGNTIYFGEGSWLTVV.

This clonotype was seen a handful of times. The CDR3 here is CASSDERDSEQYF. The CDR3 DNA reads TGTGCCAGCAGTGACGAGCGGGACAGCGAGCAGTACTTC. The V gene is TRBV2, the J gene TRBJ2-7, with D tentatively TRBD1 or TRBD2 (7 bases each). The CDR3 runs 13 residues. The ends were cut back, 3 bases at V and 6 bases at J, with 12 bases in the middle. CDR1 and CDR2 from the germline V gene are SNHLY and FYNNEI.